This T cell receptor beta chain appears in the sequencing data of a study of T cell changes during pregnancy in multiple sclerosis (dated by TCRdb to about 2019). Background on the whole study: In women with multiple sclerosis, the researchers looked at how the T cell repertoire shifted as pregnancy progressed.

Libraries came from the immunoSEQ multiplex PCR assay. Sourced from immuneACCESS, this table was stored by TCRdb with only in-frame sequences that have V and J called. A share of the clones is absent; for the studies checked, an unresolved V gene accounts for under half, and the remainder has no known explanation. Across this sample there are about 48,000 clones, with roughly 85% seen only once. The ten largest make up 0.95% to 1.5% of the sample. As to this clone: Its recognized antigen is unknown. No base-level quality is on record; no much larger clone is a single base apart.

The cysteine opens and the phenylalanine closes a CDR3 of 14 amino acids. The retained sequence is limited to the CDR3, 42 bases, with the frame set at the first base. From a lookup of the germline V gene, CDR1 and CDR2 are MDHEN and SYDVKM. V is pruned by 7 bases and J by 5 bases, leaving 10 bases of the junction without a gene match. The sequence was collected from a female donor with multiple sclerosis, enrolled in a pregnancy study. Specimen: CD4+ T cells from peripheral blood mononuclear cells, collected in the second trimester of pregnancy. The chain couples TRBV28 to TRBJ1-1, with TRBD1 identical over 7 junction bases. The CDR3 protein is CASTVQGIGTEAFF. The bases are TGTGCCAGCACCGTACAGGGGATAGGGACTGAAGCTTTCTTT.